One sample yielded the 26 T cell receptor beta chains listed below, sequenced in a study of early T cells in non-severe SARS-CoV-2 infection. TCRdb re-called the 5' RACE reads through MiXCR, storing one row per CDR3 protein. The sample holds 50,000 or so distinct CDR3 sequences, just over 8% seen once. Material: whole blood. The source is an adult who was a healthcare worker with PCR-confirmed SARS-CoV-2 infection or an uninfected control (not recorded which).

In this sample, this clonotype turned up many times. The gene calls are TRBV10-2 and TRBJ1-6; D uncertain. V lost 6 bases and J 7 bases, leaving 13 bases between the germline ends. The CDR3 sequence is 14 residues long. CDR1 is WSHSY, CDR2 SAAADI, per germline. The CDR3: CASRELWGNSPLHF. The DNA for the CDR3 is TGCGCCAGCAGGGAGCTTTGGGGAAATTCACCCCTCCACTTT.

This clonotype was seen more than once but under ten times. This chain joins TRBV29-1 and TRBJ2-7; TRBD2 is a possible D gene (5 bases). The germline V and J ends were trimmed by 4 bases and 0 bases, with 7 bases remaining between them. This CDR3 has 12 residues. The germline V gene has CDR1 SQVTM and CDR2 ANQGSEA. The CDR3 here is CSVGGSSYEQYF. In DNA, the CDR3 is TGCAGCGTTGGAGGGAGCTCCTACGAGCAGTACTTC.

This clonotype was detected many times. CDR3 loop: CASRPGTQNTEAFF. DNA for the CDR3: TGTGCCAGCAGGCCCGGGACACAGAACACTGAAGCTTTCTTT. The J gene is TRBJ1-1, the V gene TRBV12-3 or TRBV12-4; tentatively, D is TRBD1 (6 bases). The CDR3 length is 14 residues. Trimming cost V 6 bases and J 1 base, with 12 bases left between them.

This clonotype counts as medium-sized. The rearrangement joins TRBV6-5 to TRBJ2-7; TRBD2 is a possible D gene (5 bases). This CDR3 region has 14 residues. Germline V gene sequence: CDR1 MNHEY, CDR2 SVGAGI. The V end was cut by 3 bases, the J end by 2 bases, with 11 bases between. CDR3 loop: CASSYLEGTYEQYF. The CDR3 region has the DNA TGTGCCAGCAGTTATCTTGAGGGAACCTACGAGCAGTACTTC.

V and J are TRBV12-3 or TRBV12-4 and TRBJ1-5; unclear D gene. The V end lost 3 bases, the J end lost 5 bases, and 5 bases lay between the germline ends. The CDR3 covers 12 residues. Here the CDR3 DNA reads TGTGCCAGCAGTTTTAAGGATCAGCCCCAGCATTTT. Translated: CASSFKDQPQHF.

The chain is built from TRBV7-9 and TRBJ2-3; the D is unclear. Trimming took off 6 bases at V and 4 bases at J, with 14 bases between the two ends. Germline-derived CDR1 and CDR2 are SEHNR and FQNEAQ (reference sequence). This CDR3 region has 14 residues. The chain's CDR3 is CASSATAGADTQYF. In DNA form, the CDR3 reads TGTGCCAGCAGTGCCACAGCAGGCGCAGATACGCAGTATTTT.

This chain joins TRBV7-9 and TRBJ2-3; D possibly matches TRBD1 or TRBD2 (6 bases each). Looked up from germline, CDR1 is SEHNR and CDR2 is FQNEAQ (reference sequence). Deletions cut 10 bases from V and 4 bases from J, with 12 bases between. CDR3 length equals 12 residues. The DNA for the CDR3 is TGTGCCAATAGGGGGGTAGCAGATACGCAGTATTTT. As protein: CANRGVADTQYF.

This clonotype was seen only a few times. The chain links TRBV7-3 to TRBJ1-1; 7 bases agree with TRBD1. Trimming at V came to 0 bases and at J to 1 base, leaving 8 bases not matched to a gene. The CDR3 covers 17 residues. CDR1 and CDR2 from the germline V gene are SGHTA and FQGTGA. CDR3 loop: CASSLTGPGTANTEAFF. The DNA of the CDR3 is TGTGCCAGCAGCTTAACAGGCCCCGGGACAGCGAACACTGAAGCTTTCTTT.

There are many counts of this clonotype. V is TRBV7-3 and J is TRBJ2-3, with 7 bases that match TRBD2. CDR3 length: 15 residues. CDR1 and CDR2 from the germline V gene are SGHTA and FQGTGA. V gave up 0 bases and J gave up 2 bases; unmatched junction bases: 2. The CDR3 coding sequence is TGTGCCAGCAGCTTAACCGGGGGGATCACAGATACGCAGTATTTT. This encodes CASSLTGGITDTQYF.

This clonotype turned up a few times. The chain joins TRBV5-1 to TRBJ1-2; perhaps TRBD1 as D (5 bases). Trimming cost V 2 bases and J 6 bases, with 14 bases left between them. Germline V lookup: CDR1 SGHRS, CDR2 YFSETQ. CDR3 length: 14 amino acids. The DNA of the CDR3 is TGCGCCAGCAGCTTCACGGGGCGATCTGATGGCTACACCTTC. It yields the protein CASSFTGRSDGYTF.

This clonotype was detected a few times. The chain has TRBV6-6 and TRBJ2-1; D possibly corresponds to TRBD2 (6 bases). Germline V lookup: CDR1 MNHNY, CDR2 SVGAGI (reference sequence). CDR3 size: 10 residues. The V and J ends lost 10 bases and 10 bases respectively, with 11 bases between them. The CDR3 region has the DNA TGTGCCACCGCTCGGGGGGAGCAGTTCTTC. Its translation: CATARGEQFF.

The chain links TRBV10-2 to TRBJ2-1; D gene uncertain. The CDR3 covers 12 residues. Trimming removed 7 bases from V and 9 bases from J, with 13 bases in between. Germline-derived CDR1 and CDR2 are WSHSY and SAAADI. The CDR3 protein is CASMIGIGEQFF. DNA for the CDR3: TGCGCCAGCATGATAGGGATCGGTGAGCAGTTCTTC.

This sequence joins TRBV5-6 and TRBJ2-5; 9 positions agree with TRBD2. The CDR3 spans 13 residues. With 4 bases clipped from V and 5 bases from J, the junction kept 3 bases outside the gene matches. CDR1 and CDR2 (germline): SGHDT, YYEEEE. CDR3 sequence (DNA): TGTGCCAGCAGCCCTGGACTAGCGGAGACCCAGTACTTC. Its protein product is CASSPGLAETQYF.

A few counts support this clonotype. V and J are TRBV20-1 and TRBJ2-1, with D uncertain. CDR1 and CDR2 from the germline V gene are DFQATT and SNEGSKA (reference sequence). V was clipped by 3 bases and J by 3 bases, with 12 bases between them. CDR3 size: 14 residues. The CDR3 bases are TGCAGTGCTAGGTCCCTTTCCGTCTACAATGAGCAGTTCTTC. Translating gives CSARSLSVYNEQFF.

Ten or more counts support this clonotype. This rearrangement joins TRBV7-9 to TRBJ2-7; 10 bases map to TRBD2. This CDR3 has 17 amino acids. Looked up from germline, CDR1 is SEHNR and CDR2 is FQNEAQ (reference sequence). The junction had 6 bases not matched to a gene; V was cut back by 1 base and J by 0 bases. The CDR3 reads CASSLGLAGELSYEQYF. The CDR3 DNA reads TGTGCCAGCAGCTTAGGGCTAGCGGGGGAGCTCTCCTACGAGCAGTACTTC. The variable domain in full, completed from reference TRBV7-9 and TRBJ2-7, reads DTGVSQNPRHKITKRGQNVTFRCDPISEHNRLYWYRQTLGQGPEFLTYFQNEAQLEKSRLLSDRFSAERPKGSFSTLEIQRTEQGDSAMYLCASSLGLAGELSYEQYFGPGTRLTVT.

This clonotype was found many times. The chain combines TRBV19 with TRBJ2-7; no firm D call. This CDR3 is built from 13 residues. V was trimmed by 3 bases and J by 0 bases, leaving 6 bases between them. Germline CDR1 is LNHDA and CDR2 is SQIVND (reference sequence). The CDR3 protein is CASSMVSSYEQYF. CDR3 in DNA: TGTGCCAGTAGTATGGTCAGCTCCTACGAGCAGTACTTC.

There are a few counts of this clonotype. This chain joins TRBV19 and TRBJ1-2; no clear D gene. The CDR3 is 13 residues long. Germline-derived CDR1 and CDR2 are LNHDA and SQIVND (reference sequence). V was pared by 3 bases and J by 4 bases, with 9 bases between. DNA of the CDR3: TGTGCCAGTAGTATCTCCAGGATCTATGGCTACACCTTC. It yields the protein CASSISRIYGYTF.

About this clonotype: A read error may account for a junction end that differs from germline. The gene calls are TRBV7-8 and TRBJ2-7, with 8 bases matching TRBD1. The CDR3 length is 14 residues. CDR1 SGHVS and CDR2 FQNEAQ come from the germline V gene. The CDR3 nucleotides are TGTGCCAGTAGCTCACGGACAGGGCTCTACGAGCAGTACTTC. Translated, it gives CASSSRTGLYEQYF.

The table lists this clonotype with many counts. The CDR3 sequence is CASSPDGFEAFF. CDR3 sequence (DNA): TGTGCCAGCAGCCCGGACGGTTTTGAAGCTTTCTTT. The gene calls are TRBV7-9 and TRBJ1-1; D is uncertain. The CDR3 is 12 amino acids. Trimming stripped 5 bases from V and 7 bases from J, with 11 bases between. The germline CDR1 and CDR2 sequences are SEHNR and FQNEAQ (reference sequence).

This clonotype was seen at least ten times. The J gene is TRBJ2-5, the V gene TRBV2; 11 bases align to TRBD2. The CDR3 totals 16 residues. CDR1 and CDR2 (germline): SNHLY, FYNNEI. With 1 base clipped from V and 2 bases from J, the junction kept 3 bases outside the gene matches. The CDR3 nucleotides read TGTGCCAGCAGTGAAGGACTAGCGGGGAGTCAAGAGACCCAGTACTTC. It encodes CASSEGLAGSQETQYF.

This sequence joins TRBV15 and TRBJ1-3, with D unclear. Germline V lookup: CDR1 LNHNV, CDR2 YYDKDF (reference sequence). The CDR3 is 15 amino acids. V lost 0 bases and J 2 bases, leaving 8 bases between the germline ends. DNA for the CDR3: TGTGCCACCAGCAGAGATCGGGGAACTGGAAACACCATATATTTT. This gives the protein CATSRDRGTGNTIYF.

This clonotype was picked up many times. The rearrangement links TRBV19 to TRBJ2-3; 7 nucleotides line up with TRBD2. Germline V CDR1 and CDR2: LNHDA, SQIVND (reference sequence). This CDR3 has 14 amino acids. With 7 bases clipped from V and 5 bases from J, the junction kept 9 bases outside the gene matches. The CDR3 reads CASNSRELRDTQYF. Written as DNA, the CDR3 is TGTGCCAGTAATTCGCGGGAGTTAAGAGATACGCAGTATTTT.

Of note for this clonotype: The CDR3 end shows no conserved phenylalanine or tryptophan, and so a read error is likely. This chain links TRBV5-1 with TRBJ2-7; 9 nucleotides agree with TRBD2. This CDR3 spans 15 amino acids. The germline V gene has CDR1 SGHRS and CDR2 YFSETQ. V shed 0 bases, J shed 4 bases, and the junction held 5 bases outside the gene matches. CDR3: CASSLEAGGGYEQYS. Written as DNA, the CDR3 is TGCGCCAGCAGCTTGGAAGCGGGGGGCGGATACGAGCAGTACTCC.

This clonotype appeared a few times. The chain links TRBV3-1 to TRBJ2-7; D may match TRBD1 or TRBD2 (5 bases each). Per the germline V gene, CDR1 is LGHDT and CDR2 is YNNKEL (reference sequence). V lost 2 bases and J lost 3, with 8 bases in between. The CDR3 covers 13 residues. In nucleotides, the CDR3 is TGTGCCAGCAGCCAAATGGGGGACTACGAGCAGTACTTC. Its protein product is CASSQMGDYEQYF.

This clonotype was observed a handful of times. The chain has TRBV6-2 or TRBV6-3 and TRBJ2-1, with TRBD2 matching over 12 bases. CDR1 MNHEY and CDR2 SVGEGT come from the germline V gene. The CDR3 extends over 15 amino acids. V gave up 6 bases and J gave up 5 bases; unmatched junction bases: 5. This chain's CDR3 is CASRPGLAGHNEQFF. The CDR3 DNA sequence: TGTGCCAGCAGACCCGGACTAGCGGGGCACAATGAGCAGTTCTTC.

The gene calls are TRBV4-2 and TRBJ2-3, with TRBD2 matching 11 bases. V lost 0 bases and J lost 3; bases outside the gene matches: 5. In germline, CDR1 is LGHNA, CDR2 YNFKEQ. CDR3 length equals 17 residues. CDR3 residues: CASSQEGGLAGTDTQYF. For the CDR3, the DNA is TGTGCCAGCAGCCAAGAAGGAGGACTAGCGGGTACAGATACGCAGTATTTT.